What follows is one TCR beta chain and its context. This sample was taken from a study of shared clonotypes between healthy human individuals. On the study more broadly: A couple of women and a few men aged 18 to 49 served as donors.

Sequenced by immunoSEQ multiplex PCR; TCRdb stores in-frame clones only, minus some. The sample has about 2.1 million clones; over 85% are singletons. Positive CCR7 selection of CD45RO-negative cells yielded the naive CD8 cells, and terminally differentiated effector memory CD45RA+ cells were excluded. The origin of this receptor is a young man in good health. Some clones in this sample may be carry-over from other donors' samples. The source material was naive CD8+ T cells from PBMCs.

This chain's CDR3 is CAWSVRGLGPEAFF. DNA of the CDR3: TGTGCCTGGAGTGTACGCGGGCTCGGGCCTGAAGCTTTCTTT. The rearrangement joins TRBV30 to TRBJ1-1; D uncertain. Germline V CDR1 and CDR2: GTSNPN, SVGIG (reference sequence). This CDR3 has 14 amino acids. Trimming shortened V by 0 bases and J by 6 bases, and 14 bases separated the two germline ends.